This T cell receptor (beta chain) was recorded in a study of CD8+ T cells in alopecia areata. Study-wide points: It was lesional scalp, especially alopecia totalis/universalis, that showed higher clonality than normal scalp. Possibly because of HLA-related factors, TCR sharing was less clear across patients than in mice.

PBMCs were stained for CD3, CD4 and CD8, and CD4+ and CD8+ T cells were sorted. It was cDNA, reverse transcribed from extracted RNA, that served as the sequencing template. The assay was immunoSEQ multiplex PCR, and TCRdb's table has in-frame clones only and misses some. The sample includes some 180,000 clones, approximately 53% of them seen just once. Notes on this clone: What it binds is unknown.

The CDR3 sequence is 13 residues long. CDR1 SGHNT and CDR2 YYREEE come from the germline V gene (reference sequence). V lost 5 bases, J lost 1 base, and 2 bases stayed unmatched. J is TRBJ1-1 and V is TRBV5-4; TRBD1 aligns across 7 bases. The specimen was CD8+ T cells sorted from blood. This clonotype was sampled from a human donor in good health. CDR3 in amino acids: CASRRQGNTEAFF. DNA for the CDR3: TGTGCCAGCAGGAGACAGGGGAACACTGAAGCTTTCTTT.